This T cell receptor (beta chain) was captured in a study of T cells in Graves' hyperthyroidism and ophthalmopathy. Study-level information: Peripheral blood was obtained at initial diagnosis, preceding any treatment.

General observations from the study: Most thyroid clonotypes expanded above 0.001 were also detected in blood.

The CDR3 covers 15 residues. Germline CDR1 reads SGHAT; CDR2 reads FQDESV (reference sequence). Trimming shortened V by 1 base and J by 0 bases, and 7 bases separated the two germline ends. The CDR3 regions of TCR beta were amplified from RNA transcripts. Initially, a first-round RT-PCR of the TCR CDR3 employed the HTBI primer set. TCRdb re-called the multiplex PCR reads with MiXCR, one entry per CDR3 protein. The sample holds about 480,000 distinct CDR3 sequences; approximately 23% are singletons and the top ten take 45% to 55%. This clonotype has more than one count but fewer than ten. The antigen is undetermined.

The sample was blood. V usage is TRBV11-1 and J usage is TRBJ1-5; D call uncertain. This clonotype was obtained from a woman aged 70-85 years with Graves' ophthalmopathy. The CDR3 DNA follows: TGTGCCAGCAGCTTAGTGCGAGATAGCAATCAGCCCCAGCATTTT. Its translation is CASSLVRDSNQPQHF.